These 20 T cell receptor beta chains were all obtained from the same sample, sequenced in a study of blood T cell repertoires in COVID-19. The data were produced by immunoSEQ multiplex PCR, yet TCRdb's version contains in-frame clones alone and is incomplete. The table shows approximately 110,000 clones, with about 75% occurring only once. Sample: peripheral blood. The receptor set was obtained from a man older than 75 with acute or convalescent COVID-19.

The V and J genes are TRBV5-4 and TRBJ2-2; 7 bases line up with TRBD1. The CDR3 extends over 15 amino acids. Germline assignment: CDR1 SGHNT and CDR2 YYREEE (reference sequence). V shed 4 bases, J shed 0 bases, and the junction held 3 bases outside the gene matches. The CDR3 here is CASSRGQSNTGELFF. The DNA for the CDR3 is TGTGCCAGCAGCCGGGGACAGTCGAACACCGGGGAGCTGTTTTTT.

J is TRBJ2-2 and V is TRBV14, with D possibly being TRBD2 (5 bases). V was trimmed by 4 bases and J by 2 bases, leaving 14 bases between them. This CDR3 is built from 16 residues. Germline assignment: CDR1 SGHDN and CDR2 FVKESK. The CDR3 sequence is CASSPSGSSNTGELFF. CDR3 DNA: TGTGCCAGCAGCCCTTCGGGGAGTTCAAACACCGGGGAGCTGTTTTTT.

The V gene is TRBV10-3, the J gene TRBJ1-1, with D maybe TRBD1 (6 bases). V was cut by 6 bases and J by 1 base, with 9 bases left in between. CDR1 is ENHRY and CDR2 is SYGVKD in the germline V gene. This CDR3 has 13 amino acids. CDR3 sequence: CAIRDRTNTEAFF. For the CDR3, the DNA is TGTGCCATCAGGGACAGAACGAACACTGAAGCTTTCTTT.

This clone appeared a few times. V usage is TRBV11-2 and J usage is TRBJ1-1; no clear D gene. Per the germline V gene, CDR1 is SGHAT and CDR2 is FQNNGV. The CDR3 has 16 amino acids. Trimming pared 2 bases from V and 4 bases from J, leaving 17 bases between. CDR3 sequence reads: CASSLISGARRTEAFF. As DNA, the CDR3 is TGTGCCAGCAGCTTAATTTCGGGAGCACGGCGCACTGAAGCTTTCTTT.

As concerns this clone: One end of the junction varies from germline; a read error may be responsible. This rearrangement joins TRBV12-3 or TRBV12-4 to TRBJ2-7; D is possibly TRBD2 (6 bases). This CDR3 spans 13 amino acids. The CDR3 nucleotides are TGTACCAGCAGTTTGTGGGAGGATGCGGAGCAGTACTTC. This gives the protein CTSSLWEDAEQYF.

This clone was seen a few times. The chain recombines TRBV14 with TRBJ1-1; 9 bases are a match to TRBD1. Germline assignment: CDR1 SGHDN and CDR2 FVKESK. The CDR3 sequence is 15 residues long. The J segment lost 0 bases and the V segment lost 5 bases, leaving 4 bases of the junction unmatched. The CDR3 is CASSSQGAVNTEAFF. The CDR3 DNA is TGTGCCAGCAGCTCACAGGGGGCTGTGAACACTGAAGCTTTCTTT.

This rearrangement joins TRBV15 to TRBJ2-7; D may be TRBD2 (6 bases). The CDR3 has 15 residues. Germline V gene data show CDR1 as LNHNV and CDR2 as YYDKDF (reference sequence). V lost 3 bases, J lost 1 base, and 13 bases lay in between. The CDR3: CATSRGSGFSYEQYF. In nucleotides, the CDR3 is TGTGCCACCAGCAGGGGGAGCGGGTTTTCCTACGAGCAGTACTTC.

This chain connects TRBV27 to TRBJ2-6; TRBD1 agrees at 9 bases. V lost 5 bases and J lost 2; bases outside the gene matches: 4. Germline V gene data show CDR1 as MNHEY and CDR2 as SMNVEV (reference sequence). The CDR3 loop spans 16 amino acids. The CDR3 reads CASSLDRGAGANVLTF. The CDR3 DNA reads TGTGCCAGCAGTCTCGACAGGGGGGCTGGGGCCAACGTCCTGACTTTC. The full variable domain, its missing parts supplied by reference TRBV27 and TRBJ2-6, is EAQVTQNPRYLITVTGKKLTVTCSQNMNHEYMSWYRQDPGLGLRQIYYSMNVEVTDKGDVPEGYKVSRKEKRNFPLILESPSPNQTSLYFCASSLDRGAGANVLTFGAGSRLTVL.

V and J are TRBV4-3 and TRBJ2-2; D perhaps matches TRBD1 (5 bases). The CDR3 extends over 15 amino acids. The germline CDR1 and CDR2 sequences are LGHNA and YSLEER. The V end lost 0 bases, the J end lost 5 bases, and 10 bases lay between the germline ends. Written as DNA, the CDR3 is TGCGCCAGCAGCCAAGATAGGGGCCAGACCGGGGAGCTGTTTTTT. Its translation is CASSQDRGQTGELFF.

The chain recombines TRBV7-2 with TRBJ2-5; TRBD2 might be the D (7 bases). Trimming took off 6 bases at V and 8 bases at J, with 28 bases between the two ends. CDR1 and CDR2 from the germline V gene are SGHTA and FQGNSA. The CDR3 is 17 residues long. This chain's CDR3 is CASRRGGSSGAGSTQYF. The CDR3 DNA follows: TGTGCCAGCAGGAGGGGGGGGTCTTCGGGAGCAGGGTCAACCCAGTACTTC.

The chain couples TRBV21-1 to TRBJ1-5. TRBV21-1 is assigned pseudogene status. This CDR3 has 16 amino acids. This chain's CDR3 is CASGGGVYDSNQPQHF. The DNA for the CDR3 is TGTGCCAGCGGGGGGGGAGTTTACGATAGCAATCAGCCCCAGCATTTT.

The V and J genes are TRBV24-1 and TRBJ1-1; 8 bases agree with TRBD1. This CDR3 spans 12 amino acids. J gave up 3 bases and V 9 bases, and 2 bases lay outside the gene matches. The germline V gene encodes CDR1 KGHDR and CDR2 SFDVKD. CDR3 DNA: TGTGCCACCTCGGACAGGGACACTGAAGCTTTCTTT. Translating gives CATSDRDTEAFF.

As concerns this clone: The junction differs from germline at one of its ends, possibly a read error. The chain employs TRBV7-7 and TRBJ2-5; D is unclear. Germline V gene lookup returns CDR1 SSHAT and CDR2 FNYEAQ (reference sequence). The CDR3 totals 15 residues. CDR3: CASSLLGLIGETQYF. The DNA for the CDR3 is TGTGCTAGCAGCTTGTTAGGCCTGATCGGGGAGACCCAGTACTTC.

The gene calls are TRBV3-1 (or the pseudogene TRBV3-2) and TRBJ2-1, with TRBD2 as a possible D gene (5 bases). Between the trimmed V and J ends, which lost 0 bases and 1 base, there was a span of 13 bases. From germline, CDR1 is LGHDT and CDR2 YNNKEL (reference sequence). The CDR3 has 17 residues. CDR3: CASSQDRTGRSYNEQFF. The DNA of the CDR3 is TGTGCCAGCAGCCAAGATAGGACGGGAAGGTCCTACAATGAGCAGTTCTTC.

At least ten counts were recorded for this clone. The chain recombines TRBV10-3 with TRBJ1-1; 9 bases are shared with TRBD1. Per the germline V gene, CDR1 is ENHRY and CDR2 is SYGVKD. After removal of 9 bases from V and 5 bases from J, the junction contained 16 bases not matched to a gene. The CDR3 runs to 16 residues. The CDR3, as DNA: TGTGCCATATACCGGGACAGGGAAATATCGAGGACTGAAGCTTTCTTT. Protein product: CAIYRDREISRTEAFF.

V is TRBV18 and J is TRBJ2-3; D unresolved. This CDR3 region has 15 residues. Germline V lookup: CDR1 KGHSH, CDR2 LQKENI. V was clipped by 3 bases and J by 2 bases, with 12 bases between them. CDR3 bases: TGTGCCAGCTCACCGGCAGGCGCCTCCACAGATACGCAGTATTTT. Residues: CASSPAGASTDTQYF.

V gene TRBV5-6 combines with J gene TRBJ1-1; possibly TRBD1 for D (6 bases). Looked up from germline, CDR1 is SGHDT and CDR2 is YYEEEE. This CDR3 has 15 amino acids. Trimming stripped 4 bases from V and 4 bases from J, with 17 bases between. CDR3 sequence: CASSVVGGPGTEAFF. The DNA of the CDR3 is TGTGCCAGCAGCGTGGTGGGGGGGCCGGGCACTGAAGCTTTCTTT.

This clone occurred a few times. The chain combines TRBV20-1 with TRBJ2-5, with D maybe TRBD1 (6 bases). Germline CDR1 is DFQATT and CDR2 is SNEGSKA (reference sequence). The CDR3 totals 14 residues. CDR3: CSPSGGHGQETQYF. For the CDR3, the DNA is TGCAGCCCTAGTGGGGGACACGGCCAAGAGACCCAGTACTTC.

In DNA, the CDR3 is TGTGCCAGCAGCTCCGGACAGGGCTTGGATACGCAGTATTTT. Translated: CASSSGQGLDTQYF. J is TRBJ2-3 and V is TRBV7-9; 8 nucleotides line up with TRBD1. CDR1 and CDR2 (germline): SEHNR, FQNEAQ (reference sequence). The ends lost 4 bases at V and 6 bases at J; junction bases unmatched: 6. This CDR3 has 14 amino acids.

The V and J genes are TRBV18 and TRBJ1-2; D unclear. Between the trimmed V and J ends, which lost 1 base and 6 bases, there was a span of 12 bases. The CDR3 covers 14 residues. Germline-derived CDR1 and CDR2 are KGHSH and LQKENI. The DNA of the CDR3 is TGTGCCAGCTCACCACGGGAGGTTGGGGATGGCTACACCTTC. Its protein product is CASSPREVGDGYTF.